What follows are 2 T cell receptor beta chains derived from one specimen sequenced in a study of blood T cells in healthy people across ages. Next came a second PCR, run for roughly 6 to 11 cycles, which used a sample-barcoded 5' primer along with a J-beta primer mix. TCRdb passed the 5' RACE reads through MiXCR, listing each CDR3 protein once. The sample shows over 1,500,000 distinct CDR3 sequences, roughly 43% of them seen only once. Source material: blood. These TCRs come from a human donor in good health.

The rearrangement links TRBV20-1 to TRBJ2-7, with 7 bases that match TRBD1. V shed 0 bases and J 2 bases; nucleotides not matched to a gene: 10. The CDR3 is 16 amino acids. CDR1 is DFQATT, CDR2 SNEGSKA, per germline (reference sequence). The CDR3 protein is CSARDSGRGFPYEQYF. CDR3 in DNA: TGCAGTGCTAGAGATTCGGGCAGGGGGTTTCCCTACGAGCAGTACTTC.

Of note for this clonotype: A single base separates this from a much larger clone, so it may be a read error. The chain employs TRBV28 and TRBJ2-3; D remains unclear. Looked up from germline, CDR1 is MDHEN and CDR2 is SYDVKM. The CDR3 covers 13 residues. This CDR3 reads CANSLLPTDTQYF. In nucleotides, the CDR3 is TGTGCCAACAGTTTATTGCCGACAGATACGCAGTATTTT.